The present TCR beta chain was sequenced within a study of persistence of HIV-infected CD4 T cells. The immunoSEQ assay was version 4, run in survey mode. Profiled with immunoSEQ multiplex PCR; TCRdb holds only in-frame clones, not every one. The sample shows tens of thousands of clones, less than 90% of them seen only once. CDR1 is SGHRS, CDR2 YFSETQ, per germline. The length of the CDR3 is 16 residues. V lost 0 bases and J 0 bases, leaving 11 bases between the germline ends. Cells were stimulated nonspecifically with anti-CD3/anti-CD28 magnetic beads. Responding CD4+ T cells were sorted by upregulation of both CD40 ligand and CD69. As for this clone: As yet, its antigen is unknown.

V and J are TRBV5-1 and TRBJ2-3; D might be TRBD1 (6 bases). Source: CD4+ T cells sorted from PBMCs after roughly 18-hour stimulation, taken from a patient who received antiretroviral therapy. The TCR comes from an adult woman with HIV who was CMV-seropositive. CDR3 amino acids: CASSLAGATSTDTQYF. The CDR3 DNA reads as TGCGCCAGCAGCTTGGCAGGGGCAACTAGCACAGATACGCAGTATTTT.